Below, 9 T cell receptor beta chains from the same sample are listed, as sequenced in a study of blood T cells in healthy people across ages. A second about 6 to 12 cycle PCR used barcoded and J-beta primers. Each CDR3 protein gets one entry after TCRdb re-called the 5' RACE reads with MiXCR. The table has approximately 800,000 distinct CDR3 sequences, 60% to 80% seen once. The specimen sequenced was blood. The source of these receptors is a young man in good health.

This clonotype was recorded only once. This rearrangement joins TRBV14 to TRBJ1-1; D gene ambiguous. With 6 bases removed from V and 7 bases from J, the gap between germline ends came to 15 bases. Germline-derived CDR1 and CDR2 are SGHDN and FVKESK. This CDR3 region has 13 residues. CDR3 in amino acids: CASSHVEPIEAFF. The CDR3 DNA sequence: TGTGCCAGCAGTCACGTCGAGCCAATTGAAGCTTTCTTT. The full variable domain, its missing parts supplied by reference TRBV14 and TRBJ1-1, is EAGVTQFPSHSVIEKGQTVTLRCDPISGHDNLYWYRRVMGKEIKFLLHFVKESKQDESGMPNNRFLAERTGGTYSTLKVQPAELEDSGVYFCASSHVEPIEAFFGQGTRLTVV.

V usage is TRBV19 and J usage is TRBJ1-2; a possible D gene is TRBD1 (6 bases). Looked up from germline, CDR1 is LNHDA and CDR2 is SQIVND (reference sequence). V was cut by 4 bases and J by 2 bases, with 11 bases left in between. CDR3 length equals 14 residues. Here the CDR3 DNA reads TGTGCCAGTAGTAAACGGGACAACAACTATGGCTACACCTTC. Amino acids: CASSKRDNNYGYTF.

The V call is TRBV4-3, the J call TRBJ2-3; perhaps TRBD2 as D (5 bases). Trimming took off 4 bases at V and 2 bases at J, with 13 bases between the two ends. CDR3 length: 15 residues. Germline values: CDR1 LGHNA, CDR2 YSLEER. CDR3 bases: TGCGCCAGCAGCCGGGCCGGACTTACCACAGATACGCAGTATTTT. Translated, it gives CASSRAGLTTDTQYF.

The V and J genes are TRBV13 and TRBJ1-6; TRBD1 aligns across 8 bases. V trimming: 4 bases; J trimming: 8 bases; junction bases outside the gene matches: 4. CDR3 length equals 14 residues. Germline CDR1 and CDR2: PRHDT and FYEKMQ (reference sequence). The CDR3 region is CASSSRQGHSPLHF. CDR3 nucleotide sequence: TGTGCCAGCAGCTCAAGACAGGGGCATTCACCCCTCCACTTT.

V usage is TRBV28 and J usage is TRBJ2-1; weak D call: TRBD2 (5 bases). The CDR3 consists of 12 residues. Germline CDR1 and CDR2: MDHEN and SYDVKM. V lost 6 bases to trimming and J lost 5 bases, with 8 bases between them. This chain's CDR3 is CASRGSHNEQFF. The CDR3 DNA sequence: TGTGCCAGCAGGGGGAGTCACAATGAGCAGTTCTTC. Using reference TRBV28 and TRBJ2-1 for the parts outside the CDR3, the full variable domain is DVKVTQSSRYLVKRTGEKVFLECVQDMDHENMFWYRQDPGLGLRLIYFSYDVKMKEKGDIPEGYSVSREKKERFSLILESASTNQTSMYLCASRGSHNEQFFGPGTRLTVL.

The rearrangement joins TRBV6-5 to TRBJ2-4; TRBD1 matches at 9 bases. Per germline, CDR1 MNHEY and CDR2 SVGAGI. The CDR3 is 12 residues long. With 10 bases clipped from V and 13 bases from J, the junction kept 11 bases outside the gene matches. In DNA form, the CDR3 reads TGTGCCACCCGGGACAGGGCAGAAGAGCAGTACTTC. It specifies CATRDRAEEQYF.

The chain has TRBV7-2 and TRBJ2-7; unclear D gene. The CDR3 consists of 13 residues. Trimming shortened V by 3 bases and J by 10 bases, and 16 bases separated the two germline ends. The germline V gene has CDR1 SGHTA and CDR2 FQGNSA. The chain's CDR3 is CASSFRIEEAQYF. CDR3 DNA sequence: TGTGCCAGCAGCTTTCGAATCGAAGAGGCCCAGTACTTC.

This clonotype occurred a few times. This sequence joins TRBV7-2 and TRBJ2-1; D uncertain. This CDR3 spans 12 amino acids. The V end was cut by 5 bases, the J end by 9 bases, with 11 bases between. Germline V gene data show CDR1 as SGHTA and CDR2 as FQGNSA. CDR3 in DNA: TGTGCCAGCAGCCCATACTGGGGTGAGCAGTTCTTC. This gives the protein CASSPYWGEQFF. Drawing the rest from reference TRBV7-2 and TRBJ2-1, the complete variable domain is GAGVSQSPSNKVTEKGKDVELRCDPISGHTALYWYRQSLGQGLEFLIYFQGNSAPDKSGLPSDRFSAERTGGSVSTLTIQRTQQEDSAVYLCASSPYWGEQFFGPGTRLTVL.

CDR3: CASSLEVPSGGRSTDTQYF. Here the CDR3 DNA reads TGCGCCAGCAGCTTGGAAGTACCTAGCGGGGGCCGCAGCACAGATACGCAGTATTTT. The chain carries TRBV5-1 and TRBJ2-3; the match to TRBD2 covers 10 bases. Germline CDR1 reads SGHRS; CDR2 reads YFSETQ. There are 19 residues in the CDR3. The ends lost 0 bases at V and 0 bases at J; junction bases unmatched: 10.